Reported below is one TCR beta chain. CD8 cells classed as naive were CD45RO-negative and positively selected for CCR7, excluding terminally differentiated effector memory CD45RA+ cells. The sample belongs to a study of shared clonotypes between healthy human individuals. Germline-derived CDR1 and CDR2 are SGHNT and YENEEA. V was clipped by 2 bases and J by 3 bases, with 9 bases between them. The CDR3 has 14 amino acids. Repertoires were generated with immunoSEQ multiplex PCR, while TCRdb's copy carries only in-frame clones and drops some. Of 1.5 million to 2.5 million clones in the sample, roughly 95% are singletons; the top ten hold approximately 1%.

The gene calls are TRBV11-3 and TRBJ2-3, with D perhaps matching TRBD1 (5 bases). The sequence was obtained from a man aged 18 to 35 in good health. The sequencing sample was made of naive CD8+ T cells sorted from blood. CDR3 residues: CASSLRGTTDTQYF. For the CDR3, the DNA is TGTGCCAGCAGCTTAAGGGGAACGACAGATACGCAGTATTTT.